The rows below give T cell receptor beta chains drawn from one sample of a study of cytomegalovirus exposure and HLA in healthy donors. Profiling relied on immunoSEQ multiplex PCR, and the TCRdb table lists in-frame clones only, not all of them. The data hold 90,000 to 150,000 clones, with 85% to 90% observed a single time. Material: PBMCs. These receptors came from a young woman in good health and CMV-seropositive. Both conserved end residues are part of each CDR3. A D gene is named only where the DNA matches it firmly. The size entry is marked missing in some rows and otherwise reads once, few, many or a size class.

.	10	TRBJ2-7	TRBV20-1	.	CSASFTRQYF	TGCAGTGCTAGTTTCACGAGGCAGTACTTC
.	11	TRBJ2-7	TRBV20-1	.	CSARGLGEQYF	TGCAGTGCTAGAGGGCTAGGCGAGCAGTACTTC
.	15	TRBJ1-5	TRBV18	.	CASSPVGQFNQPQHF	TGTGCCAGCTCACCAGTTGGACAGTTTAATCAGCCCCAGCATTTT
.	15	TRBJ1-2	TRBV7-8	.	CASSDRGRSASGYTF	TGTGCCAGCAGCGACAGAGGACGGAGCGCTTCTGGCTACACCTTC
once	15	TRBJ1-3	TRBV7-9	.	CASSSMGETGNTIYF	TGTGCCAGCAGCTCCATGGGAGAAACCGGAAACACCATATATTTT
.	14	TRBJ1-1	TRBV6-6	.	CASSYKGIFTEAFF	TGTGCCAGCAGTTACAAGGGGATTTTCACTGAAGCTTTCTTT
once	15	TRBJ2-5	TRBV7-9	TRBD2	CASSSGGTSKETQYF	TGTGCCAGCAGCTCCGGGGGGACTAGCAAAGAGACCCAGTACTTC
few	13	TRBJ1-5	TRBV7-2	.	CASSLAGGQPQHF	TGTGCCAGCAGCTTAGCCGGGGGACAGCCCCAGCATTTT
once	12	TRBJ2-1	TRBV28	TRBD1	CASRDRANEQFF	TGTGCCAGCCGCGACAGGGCCAATGAGCAGTTCTTC
once	13	TRBJ2-2	TRBV6-5	.	CASSYGGAGELFF	TGTGCCAGCAGTTACGGAGGGGCCGGGGAGCTGTTTTTT
.	15	TRBJ2-7	TRBV5-5	.	CASSLASSNTYEQYF	TGTGCCAGCAGCTTGGCGTCTAGCAATACCTACGAGCAGTACTTC
.	15	TRBJ1-2	TRBV4-2	.	CASSQDGDRGYGYTF	TGTGCCAGCAGCCAAGATGGGGATAGGGGGTATGGCTACACCTTC
few	14	TRBJ1-5	TRBV7-2	.	CASSPQGGDQPQHF	TGTGCCAGCAGCCCACAGGGTGGTGATCAGCCCCAGCATTTT
.	15	TRBJ2-5	TRBV30	.	CAWEVQGRSGETQYF	TGTGCCTGGGAAGTACAGGGCAGGTCAGGAGAGACCCAGTACTTC
.	15	TRBJ2-1	TRBV2	.	CASSSDRGAYNEQFF	TGTGCCAGCAGCTCCGATCGCGGCGCCTACAATGAGCAGTTCTTC
.	13	TRBJ2-7	TRBV18	.	CASSPTPQGEQYF	TGTGCCAGCTCCCCAACTCCGCAGGGCGAGCAGTACTTC
.	19	TRBJ2-1	TRBV21-1	.	CASSKVTVWDTRPHNEQFF	TGTGCCAGCAGCAAAGTTACAGTGTGGGACACAAGACCCCACAATGAGCAGTTCTTC
.	16	TRBJ2-7	TRBV4-2	TRBD1	CASSPHSDREEQEQYF	TGTGCCAGCAGCCCACACTCGGACAGGGAAGAGCAAGAGCAGTACTTC
few	12	TRBJ1-1	TRBV11-2	.	CASSLGDNEAFF	TGTGCCAGCAGCTTAGGGGACAATGAAGCTTTCTTT
.	12	TRBJ1-2	TRBV9	.	CASSTQGNGYTF	TGTGCCAGCAGCACACAGGGTAATGGCTACACCTTC
once	14	TRBJ1-4	TRBV18	TRBD1	CASSPNRGNEKLFF	TGTGCCAGCTCACCCAACAGGGGTAATGAAAAACTGTTTTTT
.	14	TRBJ2-5	TRBV5-4	TRBD2	CASSPGTRGETQYF	TGTGCCAGCAGCCCCGGGACTAGAGGAGAGACCCAGTACTTC
.	16	TRBJ2-6	TRBV18	.	CASSLGLPSGANVLTF	TGTGCCAGCTCACTTGGACTTCCCTCTGGGGCCAACGTCCTGACTTTC
.	14	TRBJ2-7	TRBV30	.	CAWSVRGSSYEQYF	TGTGCCTGGAGTGTCCGGGGGAGCTCCTACGAGCAGTACTTC